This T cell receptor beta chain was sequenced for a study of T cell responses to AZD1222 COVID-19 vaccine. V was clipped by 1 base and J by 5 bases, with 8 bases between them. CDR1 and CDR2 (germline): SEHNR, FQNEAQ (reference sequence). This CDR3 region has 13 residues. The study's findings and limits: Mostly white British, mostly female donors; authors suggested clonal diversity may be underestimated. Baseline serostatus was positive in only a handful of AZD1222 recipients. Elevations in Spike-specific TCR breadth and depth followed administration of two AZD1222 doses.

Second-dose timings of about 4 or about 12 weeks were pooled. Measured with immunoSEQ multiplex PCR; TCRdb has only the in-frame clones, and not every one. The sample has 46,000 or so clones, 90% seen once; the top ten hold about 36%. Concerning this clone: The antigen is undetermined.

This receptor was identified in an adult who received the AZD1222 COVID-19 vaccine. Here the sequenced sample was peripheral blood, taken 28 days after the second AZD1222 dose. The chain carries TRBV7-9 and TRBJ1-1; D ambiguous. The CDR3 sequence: CASSLEAATEAFF. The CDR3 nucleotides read TGTGCCAGCAGCTTAGAAGCGGCTACTGAAGCTTTCTTT.